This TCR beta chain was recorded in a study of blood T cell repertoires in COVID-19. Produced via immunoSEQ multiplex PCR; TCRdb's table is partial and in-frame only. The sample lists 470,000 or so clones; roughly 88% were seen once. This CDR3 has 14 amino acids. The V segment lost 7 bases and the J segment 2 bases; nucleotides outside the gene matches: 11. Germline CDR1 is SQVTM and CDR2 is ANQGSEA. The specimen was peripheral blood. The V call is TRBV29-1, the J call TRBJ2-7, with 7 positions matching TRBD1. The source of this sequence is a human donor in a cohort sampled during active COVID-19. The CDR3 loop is CSAPQGPVPYEQYF. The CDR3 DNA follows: TGCAGCGCCCCACAGGGGCCCGTCCCCTACGAGCAGTACTTC.